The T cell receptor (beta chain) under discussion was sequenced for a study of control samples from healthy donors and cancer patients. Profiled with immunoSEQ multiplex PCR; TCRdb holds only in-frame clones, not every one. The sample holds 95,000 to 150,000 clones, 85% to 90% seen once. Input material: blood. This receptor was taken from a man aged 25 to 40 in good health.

The CDR3 loop is CASSLTQSTDTQYF. The CDR3 region has the DNA TGTGCCAGCAGCTTAACCCAGAGCACAGATACGCAGTATTTT. V usage is TRBV7-3 and J usage is TRBJ2-3; D is undetermined. V was pared by 0 bases and J by 0 bases, with 4 bases between. Germline assignment: CDR1 SGHTA and CDR2 FQGTGA. The CDR3 length is 14 residues.